Listed here is a single T cell receptor beta chain. The repertoire was sequenced with immunoSEQ multiplex PCR; TCRdb's copy has only in-frame clones and lacks some. Here the sample spans approximately 100,000 clones, approximately 92% being singletons. The sample originates from a study of blood T cell repertoires in COVID-19. Across the study: Samples came from the United States, Italy and Spain, spanning acute and convalescent COVID-19. PBMCs, B-cell-depleted T cells, or T cells were the source of the cDNA or gDNA that made up the material.

This CDR3 region has 14 residues. Germline assignment: CDR1 LNHDA and CDR2 SQIVND (reference sequence). Trimming cost V 5 bases and J 3 bases, with 13 bases left between them. The V gene is TRBV19, the J gene TRBJ2-5; the D gene is possibly TRBD2 (5 bases). Sequenced sample: peripheral blood. The clonotype was recovered from a man between 65 and 85 years old with acute or convalescent COVID-19. This CDR3 is CASSRTGVKETQYF. CDR3 DNA: TGTGCCAGTAGTCGGACTGGGGTCAAAGAGACCCAGTACTTC.